These 10 T cell receptor beta chains came from one sample sequenced in a study of cytomegalovirus exposure and HLA in healthy donors. PCR employed 60 Vbeta and 13 Jbeta primers. Method: immunoSEQ multiplex PCR; TCRdb's copy keeps in-frame clones and lacks some. The data hold approximately 170,000 clones, with 78% observed a single time. Specimen: PBMCs. Receptor source: a woman in her 40s in good health and CMV-seropositive.

V is TRBV18 and J is TRBJ1-6; TRBD1 aligns across 8 bases. The ends lost 5 bases at V and 10 bases at J; junction bases unmatched: 7. The CDR3 loop spans 14 amino acids. The germline gives CDR1 KGHSH, CDR2 LQKENI. The CDR3 sequence: CASSVRGLESPLHF. In DNA form, the CDR3 reads TGTGCCAGCTCAGTCAGGGGGCTAGAGTCACCCCTCCACTTT.

This rearrangement joins TRBV7-2 to TRBJ2-5; TRBD2 agrees at 11 bases. The CDR3 loop spans 17 amino acids. After removal of 5 bases from V and 5 bases from J, the junction contained 13 bases not matched to a gene. Germline CDR1 SGHTA, CDR2 FQGNSA. CDR3 sequence reads: CASSHFSPGLAAETQYF. In DNA form, the CDR3 reads TGTGCCAGCAGCCATTTTTCTCCGGGACTAGCGGCGGAGACCCAGTACTTC.

The chain is built from TRBV5-4 and TRBJ2-5, with D unresolved. The V gene lost 3 bases and the J gene lost 1 base, with 16 bases spanning the gap. The CDR3 sequence is 16 residues long. CDR1 is SGHNT and CDR2 is YYREEE in the germline V gene (reference sequence). The DNA of the CDR3 is TGTGCCAGCAGCTCCGTGCGCCCCGGTTTCCAAGAGACCCAGTACTTC. It encodes CASSSVRPGFQETQYF.

The CDR3 sequence: CASTINGPNTEAFF. In nucleotides, the CDR3 is TGTGCCAGTACCATAAATGGGCCGAACACTGAAGCTTTCTTT. V gene TRBV19 combines with J gene TRBJ1-1; D remains ambiguous. Germline CDR1 reads LNHDA; CDR2 reads SQIVND (reference sequence). The CDR3 contains 14 residues. Trimming stripped 7 bases from V and 1 base from J, with 13 bases between.

The CDR3 coding sequence is TGTGCCAGCAGTTCACAGGGTAGCAGAGACTTAGCCAAAAACATTCAGTACTTC. Its translation is CASSSQGSRDLAKNIQYF. This sequence joins TRBV28 and TRBJ2-4; D is possibly TRBD1 (6 bases). V was cut by 4 bases and J by 0 bases, with 19 bases left in between. The germline CDR1 and CDR2 sequences are MDHEN and SYDVKM. The CDR3 spans 18 residues. Complete variable domain (other parts from reference TRBV28 and TRBJ2-4): DVKVTQSSRYLVKRTGEKVFLECVQDMDHENMFWYRQDPGLGLRLIYFSYDVKMKEKGDIPEGYSVSREKKERFSLILESASTNQTSMYLCASSSQGSRDLAKNIQYFGAGTRLSVL.

On this clone: Compared with germline, one end of the junction differs, possibly owing to a read error. This chain links TRBV7-9 with TRBJ1-2, with TRBD1 as a possible D gene (5 bases). The CDR3 spans 15 residues. CDR1 SEHNR and CDR2 FQNEAQ come from the germline V gene (reference sequence). The CDR3 DNA reads as TGTTCCAGCAGCTTAGAATCGAAAGGGGCATATGGCTACACCTTC. Translation gives CSSSLESKGAYGYTF. Variable domain in full (rest from reference TRBV7-9 and TRBJ1-2): DTGVSQNPRHKITKRGQNVTFRCDPISEHNRLYWYRQTLGQGPEFLTYFQNEAQLEKSRLLSDRFSAERPKGSFSTLEIQRTEQGDSAMYLCSSSLESKGAYGYTFGSGTRLTVV.

The chain couples TRBV5-6 to TRBJ2-1, with 12 nucleotides matching TRBD2. The V gene's germline CDR1 is SGHDT and CDR2 YYEEEE. The CDR3 totals 17 residues. Trimming took 5 bases from V and 7 from J; bases not matched to a gene: 13. The CDR3 sequence is CASSLSTSGGYWNEQFF. The CDR3 bases are TGTGCCAGCAGTCTTTCGACTAGCGGGGGTTATTGGAATGAGCAGTTCTTC.

The gene calls are TRBV18 and TRBJ1-1, with 7 bases fitting TRBD1. The CDR3 is made up of 14 amino acids. Germline loops: CDR1 KGHSH, CDR2 LQKENI. The junction had 4 bases not matched to a gene; V was cut back by 5 bases and J by 1 base. This CDR3 is CASSLNRGNTEAFF. The DNA for the CDR3 is TGTGCCAGCTCATTGAACAGGGGGAACACTGAAGCTTTCTTT.

V usage is TRBV29-1 and J usage is TRBJ2-5, with TRBD2 matching 10 bases. Germline V gene sequence: CDR1 SQVTM, CDR2 ANQGSEA. The CDR3 runs 16 residues. Unmatched junction bases numbered 9, after V lost 3 bases and J lost 2 bases. The CDR3 DNA is TGCAGCGTTGAGGGGCCAGCGGGGGGGCCACAAGAGACCCAGTACTTC. This encodes CSVEGPAGGPQETQYF.

As to this clone: The same CDR3 also results from other DNA sequences found in this sample. The rearrangement links TRBV29-1 to TRBJ2-5; 7 nucleotides line up with TRBD2. V gave up 6 bases and J gave up 5 bases; unmatched junction bases: 0. The length of the CDR3 is 10 residues. Germline CDR1 SQVTM, CDR2 ANQGSEA. CDR3 nucleotides: TGCAGCGTCGGGGGGGAGACCCAGTACTTC. It specifies CSVGGETQYF.